Listed here are 9 T cell receptor beta chains from one sample, sequenced in a study of T cell responses to AZD1222 COVID-19 vaccine. Data came from immunoSEQ multiplex PCR; TCRdb stores just in-frame clones and leaves some out. Of 100,000 to 150,000 clones listed, roughly 87% are singletons. The sample here was peripheral blood, taken on day 0 of MenACWY control vaccination. These receptors came from an adult in good health.

The V call is TRBV29-1, the J call TRBJ2-7; 9 positions agree with TRBD2. Germline CDR1 is SQVTM and CDR2 is ANQGSEA. The junction had 7 bases not matched to a gene; V was cut back by 5 bases and J by 2 bases. There are 14 residues in the CDR3. CDR3 sequence (DNA): TGCAGCGTTAAAGGACTAGCGCCTACCTACGAGCAGTACTTC. It encodes CSVKGLAPTYEQYF.

The chain is built from TRBV11-3 and TRBJ2-3, with TRBD2 matching over 14 bases. The V gene's germline CDR1 is SGHNT and CDR2 YENEEA. The CDR3 runs 20 residues. V trimming: 5 bases; J trimming: 0 bases; junction bases outside the gene matches: 13. CDR3 sequence (DNA): TGTGCCAGCAGCCCCGGACTAGCGGGAGGCCCTCTAACTAGCACAGATACGCAGTATTTT. It encodes CASSPGLAGGPLTSTDTQYF.

The chain links TRBV2 to TRBJ1-4; the match to TRBD1 covers 7 bases. After removal of 6 bases from V and 3 bases from J, the junction contained 4 bases not matched to a gene. There are 14 residues in the CDR3. Germline V gene sequence: CDR1 SNHLY, CDR2 FYNNEI. CDR3 DNA: TGTGCCAGCAGGGACAGGTCAGCTAATGAAAAACTGTTTTTT. Translated: CASRDRSANEKLFF.

This clone has more than one count but fewer than ten. The chain combines TRBV6-6 with TRBJ1-6, with D possibly TRBD1 on 6 matching bases. The CDR3 extends over 16 amino acids. V lost 5 bases to trimming and J lost 2 bases, with 13 bases between them. The germline V gene encodes CDR1 MNHNY and CDR2 SVGAGI (reference sequence). CDR3 nucleotides: TGTGCCAGCAGTCCCCAGGACAGAGCCTATAATTCACCCCTCCACTTT. The encoded protein is CASSPQDRAYNSPLHF.

The J gene is TRBJ2-5, the V gene TRBV7-2; TRBD1 matches at 7 bases. The ends lost 2 bases at V and 1 base at J; junction bases unmatched: 1. This CDR3 spans 14 amino acids. CDR1 SGHTA and CDR2 FQGNSA come from the germline V gene. CDR3 nucleotide sequence: TGTGCCAGCAGCTTACACAGGGGCCAAGAGACCCAGTACTTC. Residues: CASSLHRGQETQYF.

This sequence joins TRBV7-7 and TRBJ2-1, with D maybe TRBD1 (6 bases). V was cut by 1 base and J by 13 bases, with 11 bases left in between. Germline V gene sequence: CDR1 SSHAT, CDR2 FNYEAQ (reference sequence). The CDR3 is 12 amino acids. The CDR3 here is CASSLVGGHQFF. The CDR3 DNA follows: TGTGCCAGCAGCTTAGTAGGGGGACATCAGTTCTTC.

The rearrangement uses TRBV6-5 and TRBJ1-1; no definite D call. This CDR3 is built from 14 residues. V lost 2 bases, J lost 5 bases, and 12 bases lay in between. The germline CDR1 and CDR2 sequences are MNHEY and SVGAGI. This CDR3 is CASSYERAGTEAFF. In DNA, the CDR3 is TGTGCCAGCAGTTACGAACGGGCAGGTACTGAAGCTTTCTTT.

The V and J genes are TRBV6-6 and TRBJ1-6; D unclear. Germline V gene sequence: CDR1 MNHNY, CDR2 SVGAGI (reference sequence). There are 15 residues in the CDR3. The V end lost 3 bases, the J end lost 2 bases, and 8 bases lay between the germline ends. The DNA for the CDR3 is TGTGCCAGCAGTTATGCGCAAGCCTATAATTCACCCCTCCACTTT. It codes for CASSYAQAYNSPLHF.

As DNA, the CDR3 is TGTGCCAGCAACCCACATTCCCGGACAAATCCTGGAAACACCATATATTTT. It yields the protein CASNPHSRTNPGNTIYF. The genes are TRBV5-6 and TRBJ1-3; the D gene is possibly TRBD1 (5 bases). V was shortened by 6 bases and J by 2 bases, with 21 bases between the two germline ends. The germline V gene encodes CDR1 SGHDT and CDR2 YYEEEE. The CDR3 spans 17 residues.